This TCR beta chain was found in a study of cytomegalovirus exposure and HLA in healthy donors. The overall study: Earlier work reported approximately 110 million unique TCR beta sequences from 150 million to 200 million T cells. Study-wide findings and caveats: Cytomegalovirus-associated status was assigned to around 160 TCR beta chains. In an earlier analysis, most TCR beta V segments were productive about 87% or about 30% of the time.

In the PCR, 60 Vbeta and 13 Jbeta primers were used. Repertoires were generated with immunoSEQ multiplex PCR, while TCRdb's copy carries only in-frame clones and drops some. The sample yields under 200,000 clones, approximately 80% seen once. The CDR3 totals 12 residues. Germline CDR1 is SGHDT and CDR2 is YYEEEE. V lost 0 bases, J lost 5 bases, and 5 bases lay in between. Turning to this clone: Its antigen is as yet unknown.

The origin of this receptor is a woman between 40 and 55 years old in good health and CMV-seropositive. The rearrangement links TRBV5-6 to TRBJ1-1; no clear D gene. The sequenced sample was PBMCs. The CDR3 loop is CASSLGQTEAFF. Here the CDR3 DNA reads TGTGCCAGCAGCTTGGGGCAAACTGAAGCTTTCTTT. Drawing the rest from reference TRBV5-6 and TRBJ1-1, the complete variable domain is DAGVTQSPTHLIKTRGQQVTLRCSPKSGHDTVSWYQQALGQGPQFIFQYYEEEERQRGNFPDRFSGHQFPNYSSELNVNALLLGDSALYLCASSLGQTEAFFGQGTRLTVV.